Shown below are 21 T cell receptor beta chains from a single sample sequenced in a study of blood T cell repertoires in COVID-19. TCRdb's copy holds only in-frame clones and misses some; the assay was immunoSEQ multiplex PCR. In the table there are some 150,000 clones, 75% to 90% of which are singletons. Sequencing used peripheral blood. These receptors were taken from a man between 60 and 75 years old with active or convalescent COVID-19.

The rearrangement joins TRBV5-5 to TRBJ2-3; 9 bases match TRBD2. In germline, CDR1 is SGHKS, CDR2 YYEKEE (reference sequence). This CDR3 region has 14 residues. V was clipped by 3 bases and J by 1 base; unmatched bases: 0. The CDR3 region is CASSWTSGTDTQYF. The CDR3 DNA reads TGTGCCAGCAGCTGGACTAGCGGCACAGATACGCAGTATTTT.

CDR3 coding DNA: TGTGCCACCAGCCCGCGGGTAGCGGGGGGAGAGACCCAGTACTTC. As protein: CATSPRVAGGETQYF. The rearrangement links TRBV15 to TRBJ2-5; 10 bases fit TRBD2. Germline V gene lookup returns CDR1 LNHNV and CDR2 YYDKDF (reference sequence). Trimming took 5 bases from V and 4 from J; bases not matched to a gene: 7. This CDR3 contains 15 residues.

The chain couples TRBV24-1 to TRBJ2-2; D is unclear. Trimming removed 3 bases at V and 2 bases at J, with 15 bases between. Germline-derived CDR1 and CDR2 are KGHDR and SFDVKD. The CDR3 covers 17 residues. CDR3 bases: TGTGCCACCAGTGATACTTCAGGTCAACCAAACACCGGGGAGCTGTTTTTT. Encoded protein: CATSDTSGQPNTGELFF.

The chain employs TRBV7-2 and TRBJ2-3; TRBD2 aligns across 11 bases. The length of the CDR3 is 15 residues. After removal of 5 bases from V and 3 bases from J, the junction contained 4 bases not matched to a gene. Germline lookup yields CDR1 SGHTA and CDR2 FQGNSA. CDR3 nucleotide sequence: TGTGCCAGCAGCCCGAGGACTAGCGGGACAGATACGCAGTATTTT. This translates into CASSPRTSGTDTQYF.

The chain has TRBV6-2 or TRBV6-3 and TRBJ2-5; D is possibly TRBD1 (6 bases). The CDR3 totals 13 residues. V lost 5 bases and J lost 2, with 9 bases in between. Germline CDR1 reads MNHEY; CDR2 reads SVGEGT. The CDR3 DNA reads as TGTGCCAGCAGTAGGACAGATCAAGAGACCCAGTACTTC. Its protein is CASSRTDQETQYF.

The V gene is TRBV6-6, the J gene TRBJ2-7, with TRBD1 matching 9 bases. The CDR3 has 12 residues. Trimming cost V 8 bases and J 6 bases; bases outside gene matches: 5. The germline gives CDR1 MNHNY, CDR2 SVGAGI (reference sequence). The chain's CDR3 is CASRDRESEQYF. In DNA, the CDR3 is TGTGCCAGCCGGGACAGGGAAAGCGAGCAGTACTTC.

This rearrangement joins TRBV7-8 to TRBJ2-2; the match to TRBD2 covers 7 bases. This CDR3 has 14 amino acids. V lost 6 bases, J lost 4 bases, and 5 bases stayed unmatched. Germline V gives CDR1 SGHVS, CDR2 FQNEAQ. For the CDR3, the DNA is TGTGCCAGCAGAGTATCGGGGGGCACCGGGGAGCTGTTTTTT. It specifies CASRVSGGTGELFF.

This clone was found once. The rearrangement links TRBV7-9 to TRBJ2-4; 7 nucleotides line up with TRBD2. The CDR3 runs to 14 residues. V trimming: 1 base; J trimming: 8 bases; junction bases outside the gene matches: 5. Germline lookup yields CDR1 SEHNR and CDR2 FQNEAQ (reference sequence). CDR3 sequence (DNA): TGTGCCAGCAGCTTAGTTGAAGGACTAGACATTCAGTACTTC. Amino acids: CASSLVEGLDIQYF.

The chain joins TRBV3-1 (or the pseudogene TRBV3-2) to TRBJ2-1, with 13 bases matching TRBD2. Germline V gene data show CDR1 as LGHDT and CDR2 as YNNKEL (reference sequence). This CDR3 spans 18 amino acids. Losses at the gene ends were 4 bases for V and 0 bases for J; bases not matched to a gene: 6. The CDR3 here is CASSPRTSGGRSYNEQFF. CDR3 nucleotides: TGTGCCAGCAGCCCGAGGACTAGCGGGGGTCGCTCCTACAATGAGCAGTTCTTC.

The chain couples TRBV28 to TRBJ1-1, with D perhaps matching TRBD1 (5 bases). Germline loops: CDR1 MDHEN, CDR2 SYDVKM. The CDR3 is 14 amino acids. V was trimmed by 7 bases and J by 4 bases, leaving 16 bases between them. Here the CDR3 reads CASTLGGGGTEAFF. In DNA, the CDR3 is TGTGCCAGCACCCTGGGGGGGGGAGGCACTGAAGCTTTCTTT.

The DNA for the CDR3 is TGTGCCAGCAGCTTAGGGCTGAGCACAGATACGCAGTATTTT. Its translation is CASSLGLSTDTQYF. The chain joins TRBV11-1 to TRBJ2-3; no reliable D call. The ends were cut back, 1 base at V and 0 bases at J, with 5 bases in the middle. From germline, CDR1 is SGHAT and CDR2 FQDESV (reference sequence). The CDR3 consists of 14 residues. The whole variable domain, remainder taken from reference TRBV11-1 and TRBJ2-3, is EAEVAQSPRYKITEKSQAVAFWCDPISGHATLYWYRQILGQGPELLVQFQDESVVDDSQLPKDRFSAERLKGVDSTLKIQPAELGDSAMYLCASSLGLSTDTQYFGPGTRLTVL.

This clone was detected only once. The V gene is TRBV6-5, the J gene TRBJ1-1, with 12 bases identical to TRBD1. Germline trimming cut 5 bases from V and 5 bases from J; bases unmatched to any gene: 6. The CDR3 is made up of 15 amino acids. The germline V gene encodes CDR1 MNHEY and CDR2 SVGAGI. The CDR3 loop reads CASSTRDRGLTEAFF. CDR3 nucleotides: TGTGCCAGCAGTACCCGGGACAGGGGGCTGACTGAAGCTTTCTTT.

This clone has just one count. The J gene is TRBJ1-1, the V gene TRBV25-1; a weak D match, TRBD1 (5 bases). Germline CDR1 MGHDK, CDR2 SYGVNS. The length of the CDR3 is 13 residues. The V and J ends lost 3 bases and 11 bases respectively, with 16 bases between them. As DNA, the CDR3 is TGTGCCAGCAGTGAGTTGACGGGGGATAAGGCTTTCTTT. The encoded protein is CASSELTGDKAFF.

The gene calls are TRBV18 and TRBJ1-5; no definite D call. This CDR3 is built from 13 residues. The germline V gene encodes CDR1 KGHSH and CDR2 LQKENI. V gave up 3 bases and J gave up 5 bases, with 8 bases separating them. The CDR3 here is CASSPHSDQPQHF. DNA of the CDR3: TGTGCCAGCTCACCGCATTCGGATCAGCCCCAGCATTTT.

The chain links TRBV30 to TRBJ1-2; D is undetermined. V was pared by 2 bases and J by 8 bases, with 15 bases between. The CDR3 contains 13 residues. CDR1 GTSNPN and CDR2 SVGIG come from the germline V gene (reference sequence). In nucleotides, the CDR3 is TGTGCCTGGAGTTCGCCGGTTCGGGGAGGCTACACCTTC. This codes for CAWSSPVRGGYTF.

The chain carries TRBV9 and TRBJ2-1; perhaps TRBD2 as D (6 bases). Germline V gene sequence: CDR1 SGDLS, CDR2 YYNGEE. The CDR3 runs to 15 residues. The germline V and J ends were trimmed by 2 bases and 2 bases, with 11 bases remaining between them. The CDR3 sequence is CASSVRDLTYNEQFF. CDR3 bases: TGTGCCAGCAGCGTGCGGGATCTAACCTACAATGAGCAGTTCTTC.

The chain recombines TRBV28 with TRBJ1-2; 9 nucleotides match TRBD1. CDR3 size: 13 residues. V lost 5 bases and J lost 9; bases outside the gene matches: 7. Germline V lookup: CDR1 MDHEN, CDR2 SYDVKM. CDR3 loop: CASSPYRGLSYTF. The CDR3 nucleotides are TGTGCCAGCAGTCCGTACAGGGGGCTGAGCTACACCTTC.

In DNA form, the CDR3 reads TGTGCCAGCAGTCGGACAGGGAATAACTATGGCTACACCTTC. This gives the protein CASSRTGNNYGYTF. The rearrangement links TRBV2 to TRBJ1-2; TRBD1 matches at 8 bases. Trimming took 5 bases from V and 1 from J; bases not matched to a gene: 3. Per germline, CDR1 SNHLY and CDR2 FYNNEI. This CDR3 is 14 amino acids long.

In its sample, this clone was seen once. The CDR3 here is CASSLVETGDGYTF. The CDR3 bases are TGTGCCAGCAGTTTAGTAGAGACAGGGGATGGCTACACCTTC. The rearrangement uses TRBV28 and TRBJ1-2, with TRBD1 identical over 8 bases. The ends lost 2 bases at V and 6 bases at J; junction bases unmatched: 5. Germline V CDR1 and CDR2: MDHEN, SYDVKM. The CDR3 extends over 14 amino acids.

This clone was seen once. This rearrangement joins TRBV18 to TRBJ1-2, with 8 bases aligning to TRBD1. The trim removed 0 bases at V and 8 bases at J, leaving 5 bases unmatched. The CDR3 extends over 14 amino acids. Germline assignment: CDR1 KGHSH and CDR2 LQKENI. The CDR3 loop is CASSPPGQALGYTF. The CDR3 DNA reads TGTGCCAGCTCACCACCGGGACAGGCTTTGGGCTACACCTTC.

Written as DNA, the CDR3 is TGCAGCGCCCTCGGAGAACACATCTACGAGCAGTACTTC. Its translation is CSALGEHIYEQYF. The chain joins TRBV29-1 to TRBJ2-7; D not certain. The CDR3 totals 13 residues. V lost 7 bases and J 3 bases, leaving 16 bases between the germline ends. The germline CDR1 and CDR2 sequences are SQVTM and ANQGSEA.